There are a few counts of the clone carrying this T cell receptor (beta chain). The sample comes from a study of cytomegalovirus exposure and HLA in healthy donors. For the study at large: Falling in the Caucasian-associated ancestry cluster were 65% to 90% of under 500 genotyped donors.

Losses at the gene ends were 3 bases for V and 4 bases for J; bases not matched to a gene: 4. CDR1 and CDR2 (germline): MGHRA, YSYEKL. The CDR3 loop spans 14 amino acids. A multiplex PCR was run with 60 Vbeta primers and 13 Jbeta primers. Produced via immunoSEQ multiplex PCR; TCRdb's table is partial and in-frame only. The sample consists of around 130,000 clones, 79% of them appearing once. Sequenced input: PBMCs. The V and J genes are TRBV4-1 and TRBJ2-7, with 9 bases identical to TRBD2. The clonotype comes from a man between 18 and 29 years old in good health and CMV-seronegative. CDR3 region: CASSQSSGSYEQYF. The CDR3 DNA is TGCGCCAGCAGCCAGAGTAGCGGGAGTTACGAGCAGTACTTC.